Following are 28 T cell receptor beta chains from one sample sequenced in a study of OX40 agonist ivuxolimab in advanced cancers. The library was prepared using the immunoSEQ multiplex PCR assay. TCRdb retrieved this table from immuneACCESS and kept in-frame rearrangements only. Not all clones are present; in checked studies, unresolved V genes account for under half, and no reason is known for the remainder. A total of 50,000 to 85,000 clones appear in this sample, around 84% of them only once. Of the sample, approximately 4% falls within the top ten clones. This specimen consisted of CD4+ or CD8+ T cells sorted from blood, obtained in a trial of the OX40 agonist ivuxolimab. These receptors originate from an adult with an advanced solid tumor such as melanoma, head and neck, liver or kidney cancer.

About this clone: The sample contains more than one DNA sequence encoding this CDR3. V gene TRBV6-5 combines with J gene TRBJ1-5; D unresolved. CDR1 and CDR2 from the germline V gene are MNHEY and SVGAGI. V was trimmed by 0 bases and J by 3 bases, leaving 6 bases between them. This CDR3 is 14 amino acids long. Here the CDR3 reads CASSYSGSNQPQHF. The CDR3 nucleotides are TGTGCCAGCAGTTACTCAGGGTCCAATCAGCCCCAGCATTTT.

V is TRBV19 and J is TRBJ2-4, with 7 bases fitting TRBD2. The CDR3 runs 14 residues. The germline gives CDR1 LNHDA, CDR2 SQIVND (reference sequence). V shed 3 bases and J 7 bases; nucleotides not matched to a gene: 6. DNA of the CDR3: TGTGCCAGTAGTATTAAGCGGGGCCAGAACATTCAGTACTTC. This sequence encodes CASSIKRGQNIQYF.

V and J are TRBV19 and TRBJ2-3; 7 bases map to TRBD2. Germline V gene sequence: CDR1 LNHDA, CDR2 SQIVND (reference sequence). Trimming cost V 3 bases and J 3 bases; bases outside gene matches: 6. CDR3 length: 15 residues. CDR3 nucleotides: TGTGCCAGTAGTATCCGGCAGGGAGGGACAGATACGCAGTATTTT. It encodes CASSIRQGGTDTQYF.

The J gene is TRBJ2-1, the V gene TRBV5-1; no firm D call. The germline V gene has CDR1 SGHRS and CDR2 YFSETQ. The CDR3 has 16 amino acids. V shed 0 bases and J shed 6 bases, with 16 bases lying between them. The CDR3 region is CASSLEVAMWSNEQFF. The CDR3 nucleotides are TGCGCCAGCAGCTTGGAGGTGGCGATGTGGAGCAATGAGCAGTTCTTC.

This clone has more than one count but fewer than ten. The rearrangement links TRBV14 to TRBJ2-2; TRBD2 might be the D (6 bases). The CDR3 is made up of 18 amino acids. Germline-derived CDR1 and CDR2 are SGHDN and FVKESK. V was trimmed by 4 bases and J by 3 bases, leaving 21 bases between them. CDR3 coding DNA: TGTGCCAGCAGCCGCCGGGATCGGGCAGGCGGGGACACCGGGGAGCTGTTTTTT. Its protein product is CASSRRDRAGGDTGELFF.

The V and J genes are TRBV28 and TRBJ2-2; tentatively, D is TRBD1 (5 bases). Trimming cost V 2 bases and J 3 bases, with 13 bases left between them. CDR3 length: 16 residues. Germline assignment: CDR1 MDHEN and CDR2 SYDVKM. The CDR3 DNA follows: TGTGCCAGCAGTTTAGAAGGGGCGCGATACACCGGGGAGCTGTTTTTT. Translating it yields CASSLEGARYTGELFF.

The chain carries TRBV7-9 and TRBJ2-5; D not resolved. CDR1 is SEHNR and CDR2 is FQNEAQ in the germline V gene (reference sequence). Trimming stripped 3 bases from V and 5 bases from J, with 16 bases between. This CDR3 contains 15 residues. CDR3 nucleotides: TGTGCCAGCAGCTTGTTAGGCCCGTCCCAGGAGACCCAGTACTTC. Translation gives CASSLLGPSQETQYF.

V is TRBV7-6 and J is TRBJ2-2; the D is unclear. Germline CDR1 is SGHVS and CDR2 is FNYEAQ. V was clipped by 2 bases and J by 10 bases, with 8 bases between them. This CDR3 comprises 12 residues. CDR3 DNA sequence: TGTGCCAGCAGCTTAAATCGAAAGGAGCTGTTTTTT. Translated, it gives CASSLNRKELFF. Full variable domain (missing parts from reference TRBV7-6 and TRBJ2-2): GAGVSQSPRYKVTKRGQDVALRCDPISGHVSLYWYRQALGQGPEFLTYFNYEAQQDKSGLPNDRFSAERPEGSISTLTIQRTEQRDSAMYRCASSLNRKELFFGEGSRLTVL.

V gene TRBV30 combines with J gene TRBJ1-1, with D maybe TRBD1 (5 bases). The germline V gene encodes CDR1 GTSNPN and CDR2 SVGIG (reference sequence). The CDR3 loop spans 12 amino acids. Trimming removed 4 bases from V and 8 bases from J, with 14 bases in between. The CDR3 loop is CAWTIGTPEAFF. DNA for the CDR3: TGTGCCTGGACGATCGGGACTCCCGAAGCTTTCTTT. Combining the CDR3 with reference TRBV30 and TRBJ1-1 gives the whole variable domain SQTIHQWPATLVQPVGSPLSLECTVEGTSNPNLYWYRQAAGRGLQLLFYSVGIGQISSEVPQNLSASRPQDRQFILSSKKLLLSDSGFYLCAWTIGTPEAFFGQGTRLTVV.

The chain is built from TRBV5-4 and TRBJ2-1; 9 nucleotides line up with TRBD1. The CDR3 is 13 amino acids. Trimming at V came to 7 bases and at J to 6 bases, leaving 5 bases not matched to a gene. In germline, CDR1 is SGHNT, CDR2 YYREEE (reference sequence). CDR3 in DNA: TGTGCCAGCCGGGACAGGGCCACCAATGAGCAGTTCTTC. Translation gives CASRDRATNEQFF.

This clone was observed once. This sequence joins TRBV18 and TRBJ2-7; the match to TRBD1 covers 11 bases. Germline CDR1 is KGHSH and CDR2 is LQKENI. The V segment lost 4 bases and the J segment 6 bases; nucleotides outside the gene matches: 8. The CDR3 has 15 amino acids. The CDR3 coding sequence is TGTGCCAGCTCACGGAGGACAGGGGGCGCGGCCGAGCAGTACTTC. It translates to CASSRRTGGAAEQYF.

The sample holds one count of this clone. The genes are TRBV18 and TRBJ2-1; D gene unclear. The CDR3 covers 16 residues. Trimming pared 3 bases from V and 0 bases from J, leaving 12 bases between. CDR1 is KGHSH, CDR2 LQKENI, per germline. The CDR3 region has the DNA TGTGCCAGCTCACCCGTACAGCAGAGCTCCTACAATGAGCAGTTCTTC. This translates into CASSPVQQSSYNEQFF.

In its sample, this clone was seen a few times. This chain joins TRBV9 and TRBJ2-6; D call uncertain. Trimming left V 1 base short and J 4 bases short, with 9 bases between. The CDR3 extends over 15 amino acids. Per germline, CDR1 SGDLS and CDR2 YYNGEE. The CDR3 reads CASSVSPSGANVLTF. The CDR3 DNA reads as TGTGCCAGCAGCGTATCCCCGTCCGGGGCCAACGTCCTGACTTTC.

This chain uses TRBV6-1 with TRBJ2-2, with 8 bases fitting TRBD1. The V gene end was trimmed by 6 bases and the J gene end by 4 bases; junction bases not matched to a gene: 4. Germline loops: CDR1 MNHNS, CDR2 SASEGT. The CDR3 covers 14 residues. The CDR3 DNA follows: TGTGCCAGCAGCCGAGACAGGGGCACCGGGGAGCTGTTTTTT. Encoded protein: CASSRDRGTGELFF.

In DNA form, the CDR3 reads TGTGCCAGCAGTGACGACAGGGGGTTTGAAAAACTGTTTTTT. Translation: CASSDDRGFEKLFF. The V and J genes are TRBV25-1 and TRBJ1-4; 9 nucleotides align to TRBD1. V gave up 3 bases and J gave up 7 bases; unmatched junction bases: 3. CDR1 is MGHDK and CDR2 is SYGVNS in the germline V gene. There are 14 residues in the CDR3.

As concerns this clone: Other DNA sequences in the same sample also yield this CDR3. In nucleotides, the CDR3 is TGTGCCACCAGCAGAGATGAGGGGGCGCGACAAGAGACCCAGTACTTC. Translation: CATSRDEGARQETQYF. The V gene is TRBV15, the J gene TRBJ2-5; TRBD1 matches at 7 bases. The CDR3 contains 16 residues. Trimming took 0 bases from V and 2 from J; bases not matched to a gene: 6. Germline CDR1 is LNHNV and CDR2 is YYDKDF (reference sequence).

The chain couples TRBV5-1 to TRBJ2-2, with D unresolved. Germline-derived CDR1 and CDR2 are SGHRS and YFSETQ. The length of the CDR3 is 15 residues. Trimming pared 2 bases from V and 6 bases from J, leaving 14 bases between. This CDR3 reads CASSLRVNLPGELFF. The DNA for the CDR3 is TGCGCCAGCAGCTTAAGGGTCAATCTACCCGGGGAGCTGTTTTTT.

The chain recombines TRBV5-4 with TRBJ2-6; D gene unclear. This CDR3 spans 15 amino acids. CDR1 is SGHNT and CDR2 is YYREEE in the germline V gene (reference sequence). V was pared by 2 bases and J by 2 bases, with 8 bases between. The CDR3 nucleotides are TGTGCCAGCAGCTTAACACAAGCTGGGGCCAACGTCCTGACTTTC. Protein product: CASSLTQAGANVLTF.

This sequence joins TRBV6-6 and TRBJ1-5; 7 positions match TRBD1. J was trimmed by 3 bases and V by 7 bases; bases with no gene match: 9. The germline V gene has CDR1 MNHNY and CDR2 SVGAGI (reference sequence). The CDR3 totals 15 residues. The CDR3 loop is CASKTTGNVNQPQHF. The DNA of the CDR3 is TGTGCCAGCAAAACGACAGGGAATGTCAATCAGCCCCAGCATTTT.

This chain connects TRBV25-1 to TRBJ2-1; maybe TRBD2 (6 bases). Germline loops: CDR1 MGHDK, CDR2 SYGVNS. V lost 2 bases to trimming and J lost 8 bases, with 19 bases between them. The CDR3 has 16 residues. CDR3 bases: TGTGCCAGCAGTGAACAGCGGGCAGGAAAGGGCGATGAGCAGTTCTTC. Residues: CASSEQRAGKGDEQFF.

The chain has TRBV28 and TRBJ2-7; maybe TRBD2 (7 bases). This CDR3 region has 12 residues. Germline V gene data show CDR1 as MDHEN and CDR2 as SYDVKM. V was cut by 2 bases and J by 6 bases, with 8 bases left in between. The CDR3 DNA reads TGTGCCAGCAGTTTACGGGGGGCCGAGCAGTACTTC. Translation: CASSLRGAEQYF.

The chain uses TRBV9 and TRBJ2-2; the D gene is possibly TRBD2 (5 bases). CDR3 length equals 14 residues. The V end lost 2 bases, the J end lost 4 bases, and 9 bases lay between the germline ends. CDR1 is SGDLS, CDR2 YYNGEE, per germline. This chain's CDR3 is CASSVFRGTGELFF. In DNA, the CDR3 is TGTGCCAGCAGCGTCTTTCGGGGCACCGGGGAGCTGTTTTTT.

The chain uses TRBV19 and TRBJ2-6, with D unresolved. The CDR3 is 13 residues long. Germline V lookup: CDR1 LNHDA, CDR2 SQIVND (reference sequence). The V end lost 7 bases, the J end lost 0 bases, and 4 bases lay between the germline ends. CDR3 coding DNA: TGTGCCAGTACTCCCTCTGGGGCCAACGTCCTGACTTTC. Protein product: CASTPSGANVLTF.

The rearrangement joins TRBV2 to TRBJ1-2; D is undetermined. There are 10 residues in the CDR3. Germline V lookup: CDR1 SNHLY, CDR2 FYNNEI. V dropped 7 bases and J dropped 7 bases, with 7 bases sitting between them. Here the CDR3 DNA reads TGTGCCAGCATCTGGGCTGGCTACACCTTC. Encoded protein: CASIWAGYTF. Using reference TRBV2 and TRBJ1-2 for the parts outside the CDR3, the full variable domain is EPEVTQTPSHQVTQMGQEVILRCVPISNHLYFYWYRQILGQKVEFLVSFYNNEISEKSEIFDDQFSVERPDGSNFTLKIRSTKLEDSAMYFCASIWAGYTFGSGTRLTVV.

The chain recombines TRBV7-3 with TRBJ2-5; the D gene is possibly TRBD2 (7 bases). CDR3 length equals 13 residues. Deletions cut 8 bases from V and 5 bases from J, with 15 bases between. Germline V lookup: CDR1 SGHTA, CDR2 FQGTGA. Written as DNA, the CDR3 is TGTGCCAGCGGGGCGGGGGCGAGCGAGACCCAGTACTTC. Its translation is CASGAGASETQYF.

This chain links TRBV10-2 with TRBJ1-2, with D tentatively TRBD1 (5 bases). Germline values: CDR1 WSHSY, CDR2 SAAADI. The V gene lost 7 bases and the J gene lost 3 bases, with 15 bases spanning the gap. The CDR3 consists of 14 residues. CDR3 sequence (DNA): TGCGCCAGCAAAAAGGGGAATATAGACTATGGCTACACCTTC. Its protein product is CASKKGNIDYGYTF.

CDR3 DNA: TGTGCCAGCAGCCCCACTAGCGCGGACCAGTACTTC. Its protein is CASSPTSADQYF. The V call is TRBV5-5, the J call TRBJ2-5; TRBD2 matches at 7 bases. Trimming took 4 bases from V and 10 from J; bases not matched to a gene: 7. CDR3 length: 12 residues. CDR1 is SGHKS and CDR2 is YYEKEE in the germline V gene (reference sequence).

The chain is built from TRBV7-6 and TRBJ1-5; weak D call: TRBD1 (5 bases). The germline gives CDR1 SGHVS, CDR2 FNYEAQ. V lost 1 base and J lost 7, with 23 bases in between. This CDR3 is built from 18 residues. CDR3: CASSLEDGRRGSGQPQHF. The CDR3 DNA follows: TGTGCCAGCAGCTTAGAAGACGGAAGGCGGGGGTCTGGACAGCCCCAGCATTTT. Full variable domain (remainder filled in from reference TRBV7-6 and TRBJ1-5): GAGVSQSPRYKVTKRGQDVALRCDPISGHVSLYWYRQALGQGPEFLTYFNYEAQQDKSGLPNDRFSAERPEGSISTLTIQRTEQRDSAMYRCASSLEDGRRGSGQPQHFGDGTRLSIL.